This T cell receptor beta chain was found in a study of persistence of HIV-infected CD4 T cells (dated by TCRdb to 2019 to 2021). Turning to the overall study: CMV- and HIV-1 Gag-responding CD4+ T cells were isolated from ART-treated individuals so that antigen-driven clonal expansion of HIV-1-infected cells could be examined. In the cross-participant TCR cluster analysis, eight or nine participants were included for CMV and roughly seven participants were included for Gag. Participants had been on suppressive ART for a median of roughly 8 years. Peripheral blood samples of up to roughly 200 mL were taken at multiple time points, with the exception of a couple of participants who underwent leukapheresis at a single time point. Proviral sequencing was used to assess clonality among infected cells, whereas TCRbeta sequencing gauged the clonality of all cells within each sorted population.

The meaning of the sample's treatment or condition label: suppressive antiretroviral therapy. Lysates of CMV-infected fibroblasts were used at 10 ug/mL for cell stimulation. Nonresponding CD40L-negative CD69-negative CD45RO-high memory CD4+ T cells were sorted as memory populations depleted of antigen-responding cells. HIV-1-infected adults in whom suppressive ART had been started during chronic infection were enrolled as participants. For at least 4 years, participants had undetectable plasma HIV-1 RNA, below 50 copies/mL. To be included, a participant needed positive CMV serology and a CD4+ T cell count above 400 cells/uL. Before stimulation, PBMCs were isolated using density centrifugation and depleted of CD8+ T cells. CD8-depleted PBMCs were stimulated for 18 hours with anti-CD28/CD49d costimulation, CD40-blocking antibody and enfuvirtide to prevent new infections. Sorting was done on either a Beckman Coulter MoFlo Legacy or an XDP sorter, and propidium iodide was used to exclude dead cells. Genomic DNA was extracted with the QIAamp DNA Mini Kit for samples above one million cells, otherwise with the Quick-DNA Microprep Kit.

The study at large found these results: Bulk TCR analyses could not be restricted to the rare CMV-responding cells that actually carried HIV-1 proviruses. TCR oligoclonality correlated with proviral oligoclonality within the same sorted populations. Few individuals were included in the study, and only a limited range of antigens was tested. Significantly lower TCRbeta richness was observed in CMV- and Gag-responding cells than in anti-CD3/anti-CD28-responding cells, and higher oligoclonality was observed in CMV-responding cells than in CD3/CD28-stimulated and Gag-responding cells. Antigen-responding cells were enriched for degenerate expanded CDR3beta sequences, which suggests convergent selection of CD4+ responses to CMV and Gag.

As to this clone: Its binding antigen is unknown. No base-level quality is on record; no much larger clone is a single base apart.

The immunoSEQ hsTCRB assay version 4, run in survey mode, was used to sequence TCRbeta repertoires from genomic DNA. For TCRbeta sequencing, genomic DNA was diluted to roughly 10 ng/uL, and up to about 1 ug was used per sample. Per the source publication's procedure: TCRbeta data analysis was done in ImmunoSeq Analyzer 3.0, and diversity was calculated on productive nucleotide rearrangements. Using the Immunarch R package, lower-bound TCR diversity was estimated with the improved Chao index and clonality was estimated with the Gini coefficient. Different nucleotide rearrangements encoding the same CDR3beta amino acid sequence were counted as distinct clonotypes. Differential abundance analysis identified TCRbeta sequences significantly enriched in antigen-responding cells relative to anti-CD3/anti-CD28-activated cells. GLIPH2 grouped TCRs by predicted peptide-MHC specificity, both within each participant and across combined participant data sets. What TCRdb holds here is the immuneACCESS table cut down to in-frame rearrangements. Part of the clones is not present; checked against another copy, under half of the missing clones reflect an unresolved V gene, and the others are unexplained. V and J calls and clone size are those listed in that table; D and trimming were worked out from the DNA. Present in this sample are 25,000 to 35,000 clones, roughly four fifths of which were seen just once. The ten largest clonotypes hold 0.86% of the sample.

Sequencing was performed on CD4+ T cells sorted from PBMCs after approximately 19-hour stimulation, taken from a patient who received antiretroviral therapy. The sample's cell subset or site, from its label and the paper: CD40L-CD69- CD45RO-high memory CD4 T cells not responding to CMV lysate. This clonotype was obtained from an adult man with HIV who was CMV-seropositive.

The nucleotides are TGTGCCAGCAGCTTATACAGGGTAGCAGGGGCCAACGTCCTGACTTTC. Protein translation: CASSLYRVAGANVLTF. The rearranged segments are TRBV7-8 and TRBJ2-6, with a weak D call of TRBD1 (6 bases match). Looking up the germline V gene yields CDR1 SGHVS and CDR2 FQNEAQ. The CDR3 numbers 16 residues from cysteine through phenylalanine. The kept DNA is CDR3 alone, 48 bases in frame from the first base. V was cut back by 2 bases and J by 4 bases, leaving a gap of 12 bases between them.